By share, the clone carrying this T cell receptor beta chain counts as medium-sized. Its specificity is not known. Preparation of the TCRbeta library was carried out with unique molecular identifiers. TCRdb reanalysed the PCR reads using MiXCR and keeps one entry per CDR3 protein. The sample has roughly 6,500 distinct CDR3 sequences; about 10% are singletons. V was pared by 5 bases and J by 4 bases, with 9 bases of the junction left unmatched. The length of the CDR3 is 15 residues. The data were taken from a study of T-cell reconstitution after alpha-beta-depleted transplantation in children. Study-wide results and limits: Several hundred expanded graft clones reportedly gave rise to the alpha-beta T cells present about two months after transplant. In some patients, recipient T cells and intrathymic progenitors surviving conditioning explained high day-60 diversity. Once a year had passed after transplant, T-cell counts and diversity came mostly from newly produced T cells.

The sequencing here drew on PBMCs, mostly from graft donor cells, taken 180 days after TCRalphabeta/CD19-depleted stem cell transplant. The receptor was derived from a child under two years old who had a stem cell transplant for acute myeloid leukemia, so the T cells may come from the graft donor. This rearrangement joins TRBV12-3 or TRBV12-4 to TRBJ2-3; 7 bases match TRBD2. The CDR3 protein is CASSPIGGGADTQYF. CDR3 sequence (DNA): TGTGCCAGCAGTCCCATTGGGGGGGGAGCAGATACGCAGTATTTT.